The sample holds a few counts of the clone carrying this T cell receptor (beta chain). This sample was taken from a study of T-cell reconstitution after alpha-beta-depleted transplantation in children. Germline V gene data show CDR1 as ENHRY and CDR2 as SYGVKD. J was trimmed by 2 bases and V by 6 bases; bases with no gene match: 5. This CDR3 has 15 residues. During its preparation, the TCRbeta library received unique molecular identifiers. TCRdb used MiXCR to reprocess the PCR reads, holding one entry per CDR3 protein. This table holds some 490,000 distinct CDR3 sequences, around 12% found once. Sequencing was performed on PBMCs from the stem cell graft donor, taken from the stem cell graft. The rearrangement links TRBV10-3 to TRBJ2-1; 9 nucleotides line up with TRBD2. This TCR derives from a human donor who donated a stem cell graft to a child with combined immunodeficiency. The CDR3 DNA reads TGTGCCATCAGCAGGACTAGCGAAGCCTACAATGAGCAGTTCTTC. Its translation is CAISRTSEAYNEQFF.